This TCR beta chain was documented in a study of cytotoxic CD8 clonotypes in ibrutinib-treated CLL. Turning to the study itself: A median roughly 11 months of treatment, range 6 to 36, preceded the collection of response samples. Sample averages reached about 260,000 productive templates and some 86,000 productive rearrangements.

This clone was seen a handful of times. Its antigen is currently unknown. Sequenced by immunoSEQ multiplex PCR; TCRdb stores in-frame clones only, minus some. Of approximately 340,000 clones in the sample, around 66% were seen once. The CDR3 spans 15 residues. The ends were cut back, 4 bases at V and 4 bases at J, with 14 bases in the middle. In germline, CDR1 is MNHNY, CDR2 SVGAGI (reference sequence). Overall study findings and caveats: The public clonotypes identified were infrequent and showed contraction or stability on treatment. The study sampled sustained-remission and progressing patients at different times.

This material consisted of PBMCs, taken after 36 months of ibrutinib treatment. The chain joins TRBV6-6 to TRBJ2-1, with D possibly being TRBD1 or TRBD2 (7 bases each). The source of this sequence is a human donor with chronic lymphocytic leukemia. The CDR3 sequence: CASSSRQGGYNEQFF. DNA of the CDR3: TGTGCCAGCAGTTCCAGACAGGGAGGGTACAATGAGCAGTTCTTC.